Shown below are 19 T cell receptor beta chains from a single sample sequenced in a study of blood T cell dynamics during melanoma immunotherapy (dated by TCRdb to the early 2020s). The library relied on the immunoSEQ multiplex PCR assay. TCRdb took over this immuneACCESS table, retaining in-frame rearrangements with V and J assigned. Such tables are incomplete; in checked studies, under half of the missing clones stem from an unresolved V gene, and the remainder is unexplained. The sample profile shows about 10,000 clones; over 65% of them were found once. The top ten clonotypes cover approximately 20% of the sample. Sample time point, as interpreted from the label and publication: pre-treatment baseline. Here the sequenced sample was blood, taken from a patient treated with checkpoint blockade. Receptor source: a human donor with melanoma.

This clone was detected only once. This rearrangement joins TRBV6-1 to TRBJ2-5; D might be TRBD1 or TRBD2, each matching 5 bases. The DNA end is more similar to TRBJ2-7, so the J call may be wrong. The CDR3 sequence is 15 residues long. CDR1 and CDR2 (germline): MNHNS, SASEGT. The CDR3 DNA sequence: TGTGCCAGCAGTGAAGGTTGGGGCAGGGACGACGAGCAGTACTTC. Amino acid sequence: CASSEGWGRDDEQYF.

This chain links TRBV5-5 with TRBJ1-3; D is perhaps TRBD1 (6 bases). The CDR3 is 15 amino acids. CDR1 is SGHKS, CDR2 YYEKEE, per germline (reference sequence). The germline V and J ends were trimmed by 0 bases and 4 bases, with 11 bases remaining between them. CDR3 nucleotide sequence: TGTGCCAGCAGCTTGGTGGGGGCGCAGGGAAACACCATATATTTT. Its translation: CASSLVGAQGNTIYF. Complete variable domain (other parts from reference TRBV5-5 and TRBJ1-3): DAGVTQSPTHLIKTRGQQVTLRCSPISGHKSVSWYQQVLGQGPQFIFQYYEKEERGRGNFPDRFSARQFPNYSSELNVNALLLGDSALYLCASSLVGAQGNTIYFGEGSWLTVV.

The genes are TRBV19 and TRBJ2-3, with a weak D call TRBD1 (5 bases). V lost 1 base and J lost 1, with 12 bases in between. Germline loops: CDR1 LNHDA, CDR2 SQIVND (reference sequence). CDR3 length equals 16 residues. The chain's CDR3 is CASSIAAGSGTDTQYF. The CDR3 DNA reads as TGTGCCAGTAGTATAGCAGCAGGGTCCGGCACAGATACGCAGTATTTT.

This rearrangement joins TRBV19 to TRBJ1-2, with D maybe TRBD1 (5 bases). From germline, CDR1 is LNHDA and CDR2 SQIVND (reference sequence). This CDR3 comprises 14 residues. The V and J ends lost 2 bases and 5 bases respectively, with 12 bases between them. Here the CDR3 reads CASSIQGTLYGYTF. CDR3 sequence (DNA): TGTGCCAGTAGTATACAGGGTACGTTGTATGGCTACACCTTC.

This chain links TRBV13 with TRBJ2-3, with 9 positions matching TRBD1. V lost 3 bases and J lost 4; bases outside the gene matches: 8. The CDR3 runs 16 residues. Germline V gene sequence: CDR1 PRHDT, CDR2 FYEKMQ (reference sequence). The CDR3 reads CASSFLRDRVADTQYF. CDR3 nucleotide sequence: TGTGCCAGCAGCTTCCTCCGGGACAGGGTGGCAGATACGCAGTATTTT. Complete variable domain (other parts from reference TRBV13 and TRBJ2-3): AAGVIQSPRHLIKEKRETATLKCYPIPRHDTVYWYQQGPGQDPQFLISFYEKMQSDKGSIPDRFSAQQFSDYHSELNMSSLELGDSALYFCASSFLRDRVADTQYFGPGTRLTVL.

CDR3 residues: CASSRPDRKNTEAFF. CDR3 in DNA: TGCGCCAGCAGTCGCCCGGACAGGAAGAACACTGAAGCTTTCTTT. J is TRBJ1-1 and V is TRBV23-1; 7 bases are a match to TRBD1. TRBV23-1 is given ORF status, its function remaining uncertain. Trimming cost V 4 bases and J 1 base; bases outside gene matches: 6. CDR3 length: 15 amino acids.

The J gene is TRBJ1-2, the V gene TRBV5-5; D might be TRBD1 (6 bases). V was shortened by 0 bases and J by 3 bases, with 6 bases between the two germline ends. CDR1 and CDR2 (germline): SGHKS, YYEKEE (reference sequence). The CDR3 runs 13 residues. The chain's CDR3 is CASSLGQDYGYTF. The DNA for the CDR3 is TGTGCCAGCAGCTTGGGACAGGACTATGGCTACACCTTC. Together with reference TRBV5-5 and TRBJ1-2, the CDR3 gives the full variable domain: DAGVTQSPTHLIKTRGQQVTLRCSPISGHKSVSWYQQVLGQGPQFIFQYYEKEERGRGNFPDRFSARQFPNYSSELNVNALLLGDSALYLCASSLGQDYGYTFGSGTRLTVV.

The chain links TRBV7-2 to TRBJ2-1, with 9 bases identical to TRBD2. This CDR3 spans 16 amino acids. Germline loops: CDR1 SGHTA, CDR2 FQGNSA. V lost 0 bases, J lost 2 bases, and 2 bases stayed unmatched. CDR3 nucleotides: TGTGCCAGCAGCTTAGCGGCGGGAGGGCCCTACAATGAGCAGTTCTTC. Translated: CASSLAAGGPYNEQFF.

CDR3 residues: CASSSGQGQAFF. DNA of the CDR3: TGCGCCAGCAGCTCCGGACAGGGCCAAGCTTTCTTT. The rearrangement joins TRBV10-1 to TRBJ1-1, with TRBD1 matching 8 bases. CDR1 is WNHNN and CDR2 is SYGVQD in the germline V gene (reference sequence). This CDR3 region has 12 residues. V lost 6 bases to trimming and J lost 9 bases; unmatched junction nucleotides: 6.

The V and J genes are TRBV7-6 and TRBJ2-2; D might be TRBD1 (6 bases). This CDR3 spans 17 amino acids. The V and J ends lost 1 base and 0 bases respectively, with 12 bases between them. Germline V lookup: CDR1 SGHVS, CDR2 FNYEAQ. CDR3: CASSLGQALSNTGELFF. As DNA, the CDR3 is TGTGCCAGCAGCTTAGGACAGGCTCTCTCGAACACCGGGGAGCTGTTTTTT.

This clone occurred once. The CDR3 region is CASSRNRDEQYV. The DNA for the CDR3 is TGTGCCAGTTCGCGTAACCGGGACGAGCAGTACGTC. The chain has TRBV11-2 and TRBJ2-7; D unresolved. The CDR3 has 12 residues. Per germline, CDR1 SGHAT and CDR2 FQNNGV. V lost 9 bases and J lost 5, with 14 bases in between.

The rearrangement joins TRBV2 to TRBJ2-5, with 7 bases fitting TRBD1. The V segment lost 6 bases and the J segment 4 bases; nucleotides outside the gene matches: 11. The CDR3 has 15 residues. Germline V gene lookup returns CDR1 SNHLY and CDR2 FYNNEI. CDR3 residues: CASSGNRGWLETQYF. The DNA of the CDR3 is TGTGCCAGCAGCGGAAACAGGGGTTGGTTAGAGACCCAGTACTTC. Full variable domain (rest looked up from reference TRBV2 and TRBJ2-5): EPEVTQTPSHQVTQMGQEVILRCVPISNHLYFYWYRQILGQKVEFLVSFYNNEISEKSEIFDDQFSVERPDGSNFTLKIRSTKLEDSAMYFCASSGNRGWLETQYFGPGTRLLVL.

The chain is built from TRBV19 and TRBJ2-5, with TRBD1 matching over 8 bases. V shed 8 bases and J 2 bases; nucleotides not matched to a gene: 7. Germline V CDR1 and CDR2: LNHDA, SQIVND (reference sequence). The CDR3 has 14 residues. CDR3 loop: CASGGQALQETQYF. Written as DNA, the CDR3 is TGTGCCAGTGGGGGACAGGCGCTACAAGAGACCCAGTACTTC.

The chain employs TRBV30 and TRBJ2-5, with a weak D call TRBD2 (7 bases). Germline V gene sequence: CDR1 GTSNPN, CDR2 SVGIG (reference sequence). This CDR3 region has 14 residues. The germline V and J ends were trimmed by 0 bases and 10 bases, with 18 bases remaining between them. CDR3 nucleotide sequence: TGTGCCTGGAGTGTAGGAGGGGGGGGGCTGGACCAGTACTTC. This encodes CAWSVGGGGLDQYF.

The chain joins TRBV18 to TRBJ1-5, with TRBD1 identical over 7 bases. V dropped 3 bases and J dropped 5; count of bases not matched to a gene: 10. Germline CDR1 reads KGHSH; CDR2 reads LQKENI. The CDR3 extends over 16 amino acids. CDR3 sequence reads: CASSPFSQGFDQPQHF. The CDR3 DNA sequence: TGTGCCAGCTCACCCTTTTCACAGGGGTTTGATCAGCCCCAGCATTTT.

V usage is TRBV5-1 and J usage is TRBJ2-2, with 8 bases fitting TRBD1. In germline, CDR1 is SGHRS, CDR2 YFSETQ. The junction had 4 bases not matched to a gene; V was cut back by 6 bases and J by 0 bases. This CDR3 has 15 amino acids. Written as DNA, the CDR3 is TGCGCCAGCATGACAGGGGCAACGAACACCGGGGAGCTGTTTTTT. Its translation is CASMTGATNTGELFF.

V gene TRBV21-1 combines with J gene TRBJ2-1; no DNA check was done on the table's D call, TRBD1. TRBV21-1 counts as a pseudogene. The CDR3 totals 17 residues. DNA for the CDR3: TGTGCCAGCAGCAAAGAGTTAGGGGCAGGCCAAGGATGTGAGCAGTTCTTC. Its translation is CASSKELGAGQGCEQFF.

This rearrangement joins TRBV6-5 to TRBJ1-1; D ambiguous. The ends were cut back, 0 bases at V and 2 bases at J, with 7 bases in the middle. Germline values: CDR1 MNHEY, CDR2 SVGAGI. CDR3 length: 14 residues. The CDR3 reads CASSYSWANTEAFF. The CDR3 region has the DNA TGTGCCAGCAGTTACTCGTGGGCAAACACTGAAGCTTTCTTT.

CDR3 in amino acids: CASGRDRNYEQYV. The CDR3, as DNA: TGTGCCAGCGGACGCGACAGGAACTACGAGCAGTACGTC. The chain links TRBV6-1 to TRBJ2-7; D is perhaps TRBD1 (6 bases). The CDR3 spans 13 residues. Germline V gene data show CDR1 as MNHNS and CDR2 as SASEGT. The V and J ends lost 8 bases and 3 bases respectively, with 14 bases between them.